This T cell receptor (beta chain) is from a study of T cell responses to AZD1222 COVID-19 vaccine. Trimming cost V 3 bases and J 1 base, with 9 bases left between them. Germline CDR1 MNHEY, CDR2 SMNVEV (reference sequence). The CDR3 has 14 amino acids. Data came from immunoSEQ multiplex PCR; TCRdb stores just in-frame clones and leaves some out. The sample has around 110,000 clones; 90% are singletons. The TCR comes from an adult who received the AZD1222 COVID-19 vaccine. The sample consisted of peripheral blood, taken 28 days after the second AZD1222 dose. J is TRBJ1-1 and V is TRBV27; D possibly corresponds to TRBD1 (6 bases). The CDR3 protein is CASSLHRENTEAFF. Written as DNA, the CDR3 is TGTGCCAGCAGTTTGCACAGGGAGAACACTGAAGCTTTCTTT.